These T cell receptor beta chains were read from a single sample in a study of control samples from healthy donors and cancer patients. Data came from immunoSEQ multiplex PCR; TCRdb stores just in-frame clones and leaves some out. The data show approximately 190,000 clones, and the top ten clones hold roughly 2.2%. Sequencing was carried out using blood. These receptor sequences come from a woman aged 30 to 39 in good health. Both conserved end residues are part of each CDR3. The D gene is left open where the match is weak.

D gene: .
J gene: TRBJ1-4
V gene: TRBV7-9
CDR3 DNA: TGTGCCAGCAGCTTAGCGGCCCAACCGGTGAGAAATGAAAAACTGTTTTTT
CDR3 protein: CASSLAAQPVRNEKLFF

D gene: .
J gene: TRBJ2-2
V gene: TRBV9
CDR3 DNA: TGTGCCAGCAGCGTAACTAGGGGGTTTGGGGAGCTGTTTTTT
CDR3 protein: CASSVTRGFGELFF

D gene: TRBD2
J gene: TRBJ2-7
V gene: TRBV4-1
CDR3 DNA: TGCGCCAGCAGCCCTTGGGCGGGGGGTTTCAACGAGCAGTACTTC
CDR3 protein: CASSPWAGGFNEQYF

D gene: TRBD1
J gene: TRBJ1-6
V gene: TRBV6-4
CDR3 DNA: TGTGCCAGCAGTGGGGGACAGGGACGGGGATCACCCCTCCACTTT
CDR3 protein: CASSGGQGRGSPLHF

D gene: TRBD1
J gene: TRBJ2-7
V gene: TRBV2
CDR3 DNA: TGTGCCAGCAGGAGGACAGGGAAGGGGCAGTACTTC
CDR3 protein: CASRRTGKGQYF

D gene: TRBD1
J gene: TRBJ1-2
V gene: TRBV5-1
CDR3 DNA: TGCGCCAGCAGCTTGGCCTTGACAGGGAACTATGGCTACACCTTC
CDR3 protein: CASSLALTGNYGYTF

D gene: TRBD1
J gene: TRBJ2-7
V gene: TRBV28
CDR3 DNA: TGTGCCAGCAGTTCCCAAGACAGGGAGAATTGGCTGTTCTACGAGCAGTACTTC
CDR3 protein: CASSSQDRENWLFYEQYF

D gene: TRBD1
J gene: TRBJ2-2
V gene: TRBV19
CDR3 DNA: TGTGCCAGTAGTGCATGGCCGGGACAGAGAAACACCGGGGAGCTGTTTTTT
CDR3 protein: CASSAWPGQRNTGELFF

D gene: .
J gene: TRBJ1-4
V gene: TRBV6-5
CDR3 DNA: TGTGCCAGCAGCCGACAGGCGGATGAAAAACTGTTTTTT
CDR3 protein: CASSRQADEKLFF

D gene: TRBD2
J gene: TRBJ2-2
V gene: TRBV7-2
CDR3 DNA: TGTGCCAGCAGCCTGGCCGGGACTAGCGGGGGGTTGGGGGAGCTGTTTTTT
CDR3 protein: CASSLAGTSGGLGELFF

D gene: TRBD2
J gene: TRBJ2-3
V gene: TRBV20-1
CDR3 DNA: TGCAGTGCTAGTTTGGTAGCGGGGGGGCCAAATACGCAGTATTTT
CDR3 protein: CSASLVAGGPNTQYF

D gene: .
J gene: TRBJ2-7
V gene: TRBV10-1
CDR3 DNA: TGCGCCAGCAGTGGGGGGCCCACCTACGAGCAGTACTTC
CDR3 protein: CASSGGPTYEQYF

D gene: .
J gene: TRBJ1-5
V gene: TRBV6-1
CDR3 DNA: TGTGCCAGCACTGAAGCGGGGCTCGACCCCCAGCATTTT
CDR3 protein: CASTEAGLDPQHF

D gene: .
J gene: TRBJ2-4
V gene: TRBV5-1
CDR3 DNA: TGCGCCAGCAGCTTGGGGGATGGTCTAGCCAAAAACATTCAGTACTTC
CDR3 protein: CASSLGDGLAKNIQYF

D gene: .
J gene: TRBJ1-4
V gene: TRBV4-1
CDR3 DNA: TGCGCCAGCAGCCAAGATACGGCTGGGGTGTTTTTT
CDR3 protein: CASSQDTAGVFF

D gene: TRBD1
J gene: TRBJ1-1
V gene: TRBV19
CDR3 DNA: TGTGCCAGTAGGGGACAGGGGAACACTGAAGCTTTCTTT
CDR3 protein: CASRGQGNTEAFF

D gene: .
J gene: TRBJ2-7
V gene: TRBV19
CDR3 DNA: TGTGCCAGTAGTATCACCACCAGGGGATATGGAAACGAGCAGTACTTC
CDR3 protein: CASSITTRGYGNEQYF

D gene: TRBD1
J gene: TRBJ1-3
V gene: TRBV4-1
CDR3 DNA: TGCGCCAGCAGCCAAGATCGTGCCAGGGGGGCTGGAAACACCATATATTTT
CDR3 protein: CASSQDRARGAGNTIYF

D gene: TRBD1
J gene: TRBJ1-1
V gene: TRBV5-1
CDR3 DNA: TGCGCCAGCAGCGCAGGACAGGTAGAGACTGAAGCTTTCTTT
CDR3 protein: CASSAGQVETEAFF

D gene: .
J gene: TRBJ1-4
V gene: TRBV29-1
CDR3 DNA: TGCAGCGTTAGGGTAGGGGAAAAACTGTTTTTT
CDR3 protein: CSVRVGEKLFF

D gene: .
J gene: TRBJ2-4
V gene: TRBV24-1
CDR3 DNA: TGTGCCACGGCCTTGGGGAGCATTCAGTACTTC
CDR3 protein: CATALGSIQYF

D gene: .
J gene: TRBJ2-1
V gene: TRBV27
CDR3 DNA: TGTGCCAGCAGTTCCCCGTTATACAATGAGCAGTTCTTC
CDR3 protein: CASSSPLYNEQFF

D gene: .
J gene: TRBJ1-2
V gene: TRBV27
CDR3 DNA: TGTGCCAGCAGTTTAAACAGTTACTATGGCTACACCTTC
CDR3 protein: CASSLNSYYGYTF

D gene: .
J gene: TRBJ1-1
V gene: TRBV28
CDR3 DNA: TGTGCCAGCAGTTTACCGACGGGGGGGCCGGACACTAAAGCTTTCTTT
CDR3 protein: CASSLPTGGPDTKAFF

D gene: .
J gene: TRBJ2-7
V gene: TRBV2
CDR3 DNA: TGTGCCAGCCTGGAATACTACGAGCAGTACTTC
CDR3 protein: CASLEYYEQYF

D gene: TRBD1
J gene: TRBJ2-7
V gene: TRBV5-1
CDR3 DNA: TGCGCCAGCAGCTTGCAGGGGGACAGGTTTTTTTACGAGCAGTACTTC
CDR3 protein: CASSLQGDRFFYEQYF

D gene: TRBD2
J gene: TRBJ2-3
V gene: TRBV18
CDR3 DNA: TGTGCCAGCTCACCCTCCCGGAGACTAGCAGATACCACAGATACGCAGTATTTT
CDR3 protein: CASSPSRRLADTTDTQYF

D gene: .
J gene: TRBJ1-6
V gene: TRBV7-2
CDR3 DNA: TGTGCCAGCCGGGAGAGCTCCTATAATTCACCCCTCCACTTT
CDR3 protein: CASRESSYNSPLHF

D gene: .
J gene: TRBJ2-5
V gene: TRBV9
CDR3 DNA: TGTGCCAGCAGCGTAGTCGAGGGGGGCCCAGAGACCCAGTACTTC
CDR3 protein: CASSVVEGGPETQYF

D gene: TRBD2
J gene: TRBJ2-5
V gene: TRBV9
CDR3 DNA: TGTGCCAGCAGCGTTCGTAGCGGGGGGGCTGGGGAGACCCAGTACTTC
CDR3 protein: CASSVRSGGAGETQYF

D gene: .
J gene: TRBJ1-2
V gene: TRBV7-9
CDR3 DNA: TGTGCCAGCAGCAAGACAGAAGCTAACTATGGCTACACCTTC
CDR3 protein: CASSKTEANYGYTF

D gene: .
J gene: TRBJ1-1
V gene: TRBV6-5
CDR3 DNA: TGTGCCAGCAGTCGACCGAACACTGAAGCTTTCTTT
CDR3 protein: CASSRPNTEAFF

D gene: .
J gene: TRBJ1-1
V gene: TRBV7-9
CDR3 DNA: TGTGCCAGCAGCTTAGTAGGTCATGGGGCGGAGAACACTGAAGCTTTCTTT
CDR3 protein: CASSLVGHGAENTEAFF

D gene: .
J gene: TRBJ2-3
V gene: TRBV27
CDR3 DNA: TGTGCCAGCAGTTCGCCAGGGTCCAGCACAGATACGCAGTATTTT
CDR3 protein: CASSSPGSSTDTQYF

D gene: TRBD1
J gene: TRBJ1-2
V gene: TRBV9
CDR3 DNA: TGTGCCAGCAGCGCATCGGACAGGCCAATTTCCTATGGCTACACCTTC
CDR3 protein: CASSASDRPISYGYTF

D gene: .
J gene: TRBJ1-4
V gene: TRBV13
CDR3 DNA: TGTGCCAGCAGCAGTCCCGATGAAAGTGGAGGGGGGCCTAATGAAAAACTGTTTTTT
CDR3 protein: CASSSPDESGGGPNEKLFF

D gene: TRBD1
J gene: TRBJ1-2
V gene: TRBV25-1
CDR3 DNA: TGTGCCAGCAGCCAGACAGGGTACTATGGCTACACCTTC
CDR3 protein: CASSQTGYYGYTF

D gene: .
J gene: TRBJ1-5
V gene: TRBV28
CDR3 DNA: TGTGCCAGCAGATTACCCTTGAGGGCTAATCAGCCCCAGCATTTT
CDR3 protein: CASRLPLRANQPQHF

D gene: .
J gene: TRBJ1-5
V gene: TRBV19
CDR3 DNA: TGTGCCAGTAAGGAGCAGGGCAATCAGCCCCAGCATTTT
CDR3 protein: CASKEQGNQPQHF

D gene: .
J gene: TRBJ1-5
V gene: TRBV15
CDR3 DNA: TGTGCCACCAGCGAGACTAACTCCCGTTCGGGTCAGCCCCAGCATTTT
CDR3 protein: CATSETNSRSGQPQHF

D gene: .
J gene: TRBJ1-2
V gene: TRBV7-2
CDR3 DNA: TGTGCCAGCAGCTATATTATCCCGTTGAGGGACGGCGTTTATGGCTACACCTTC
CDR3 protein: CASSYIIPLRDGVYGYTF

D gene: .
J gene: TRBJ2-3
V gene: TRBV27
CDR3 DNA: TGTGCCAGCAGTCGGGAGTTCGAGGATACGCAGTATTTT
CDR3 protein: CASSREFEDTQYF